These T cell receptor beta chains were read from a single sample in a study of CD8+ T cells in alopecia areata. Sequenced by immunoSEQ multiplex PCR; TCRdb stores in-frame clones only, minus some. The sample has over 150,000 clones, 56% seen once. Sequencing was done on a sample of CD8+ T cells sorted from blood. The receptors come from a human donor in good health. CDR3s include the opening cysteine and the closing phenylalanine or tryptophan. D genes are given only for firm matches. Rows give clone size only sometimes, using once, few, many, or a class for an expanded clone.

cdr3_nt cdr3_aa j_call d_call v_call clone_size cdr3_length
TGTGCCAGCAGCCCGTCGACAGGGACCGGAACCGGGGAGCTGTTTTTT CASSPSTGTGTGELFF TRBJ2-2 TRBD1 TRBV7-8 once 16
TGCAGCGTTACCCCTAAGACGGCTTCCTACGAGCAGTACTTC CSVTPKTASYEQYF TRBJ2-7 - TRBV29-1 few 14
TGCAGCGTTGAATATTTCAGCAGATACACTGAAGCTTTCTTT CSVEYFSRYTEAFF TRBJ1-1 - TRBV29-1 - 14
TGTGCCAGCAGCCAAGTCGTCCCGAGAGATACGCAGTATTTT CASSQVVPRDTQYF TRBJ2-3 - TRBV4-2 - 14
TGTGCCAGCACGCCGGCCGAGGGCACTGAAGCTTTCTTT CASTPAEGTEAFF TRBJ1-1 - TRBV25-1 few 13
TGTGCCAGCAGTCGCAGGGACAGGGTCTCGGAGACCCAGTACTTC CASSRRDRVSETQYF TRBJ2-5 TRBD1 TRBV27 - 15
TGTGCCAGCAGCCTTGGCCCTAATTCACCCCTCCACTTT CASSLGPNSPLHF TRBJ1-6 - TRBV27 - 13
TGCGCCAGCAGCTTGGGGATTGGCTACGAGCAGTACTTC CASSLGIGYEQYF TRBJ2-7 - TRBV5-1 - 13
TGTGCCAGCAGTTCTCAATCGGATACGCAGTATTTT CASSSQSDTQYF TRBJ2-3 - TRBV27 - 12
TGTGCCAGCAGTTACATGGGCTCAATCACAGATACGCAGTATTTT CASSYMGSITDTQYF TRBJ2-3 - TRBV6-5 - 15
TGTGCCAGCAGCTTGAGTAGCCTGGACGAGCAGTACTTC CASSLSSLDEQYF TRBJ2-7 - TRBV7-9 - 13
TGCAGCGTTAGCCAGGGCGGAACCGGGGAGCTGTTTTTT CSVSQGGTGELFF TRBJ2-2 - TRBV29-1 - 13
TGTGCCAGCAGCCCCGGGAGTAATAGCAATCAGCCCCAGCATTTT CASSPGSNSNQPQHF TRBJ1-5 - TRBV9 once 15
TGCAGTGCCACCGGGCCAAAGAACACTGAAGCTTTCTTT CSATGPKNTEAFF TRBJ1-1 - TRBV29-1 - 13
TGTGCCAGCAGCTTTTCGGACGCGAACTATGGCTACACCTTC CASSFSDANYGYTF TRBJ1-2 - TRBV7-9 - 14
TGCAGCGCCGAGGGTCGGGGCGGGGCGTCGAACACTGAAGCTTTCTTT CSAEGRGGASNTEAFF TRBJ1-1 - TRBV29-1 - 16
TGTGCCAGCAGTGTTAGGGACACTCTTTCCGAGCAGTACTTC CASSVRDTLSEQYF TRBJ2-7 - TRBV2 - 14
TGTGCCAGCAGTCCGGACACTGAAGCTTTCTTT CASSPDTEAFF TRBJ1-1 - TRBV7-9 few 11
TGCAGCGTTCGGGGAGGGGCAGGGATGAGCACTGAAGCTTTCTTT CSVRGGAGMSTEAFF TRBJ1-1 - TRBV29-1 - 15
TGTGCCAGCAGTTACAAAGCAGGGGAGACGACTGAAGCTTTCTTT CASSYKAGETTEAFF TRBJ1-1 - TRBV6-5 once 15
TGCGCCAGCAGCTCTGAGGCCTCCCGAGGCTACACCTTC CASSSEASRGYTF TRBJ1-2 - TRBV5-1 few 13
TGCGCCAGCAGCCAAGACCGGAAGGGGAACACTGAAGCTTTCTTT CASSQDRKGNTEAFF TRBJ1-1 - TRBV4-1 - 15
TGTGCCTGGAGCGCTATGACCGGGTCAGATACGCAGTATTTT CAWSAMTGSDTQYF TRBJ2-3 - TRBV30 - 14
TGTGCCAGCAGCTCGGGACTAGCGGAACAAGAGACCCAGTACTTC CASSSGLAEQETQYF TRBJ2-5 TRBD2 TRBV5-4 - 15
TGTGCCACCGAAAGCGAAGGGGGGAATTCACCCCTCCACTTT CATESEGGNSPLHF TRBJ1-6 - TRBV7-9 once 14
TGTGCCACCAGCAGAGATATGACAGCGTTCTCCTACGAGCAGTACTTC CATSRDMTAFSYEQYF TRBJ2-7 - TRBV15 - 16
TGTGCCAGCAGCGCAGGGGCAGGAGGGAATTCACCCCTCCACTTT CASSAGAGGNSPLHF TRBJ1-6 - TRBV11-2 - 15
TGCGCCAGCACTCTGGCGACCTACAATGAGCAGTTCTTC CASTLATYNEQFF TRBJ2-1 - TRBV10-2 few 13
TGTGCCTGGGCCCGAGGGACAGGGTGGCCCTACGAGCAGTACTTC CAWARGTGWPYEQYF TRBJ2-7 TRBD1 TRBV30 - 15
TGCGCCAGCAGCTCTGGACAGGGGGTGGATGAGCAGTTCTTC CASSSGQGVDEQFF TRBJ2-1 TRBD1 TRBV5-1 - 14
TGTGCCACCCGTCTCAGAGGGAACACTGAAGCTTTCTTT CATRLRGNTEAFF TRBJ1-1 - TRBV27 few 13
TGCGCCAGCAGCCTGGAGGACAGCACTGAAGCTTTCTTT CASSLEDSTEAFF TRBJ1-1 - TRBV5-1 - 13
TGTGCCAGCAGCCAGGGGTTGCGGGGGAATGAGCAGTTCTTC CASSQGLRGNEQFF TRBJ2-1 - TRBV7-9 few 14